This T cell receptor (beta chain) comes out of a study of circulating and synovial CD4+ cells in juvenile arthritis. Study conclusions and caveats: CPL versus bulk CD4 samples: T cell genome counts differed by at least an order of magnitude. These blood cells shared more CDR3 sequences with synovium than bulk blood.

Germline V gene data show CDR1 as LGHNA and CDR2 as YSLEER. This CDR3 comprises 13 residues. V gave up 0 bases and J gave up 7 bases, with 9 bases separating them. TCRdb's copy holds only in-frame clones and misses some; the assay was immunoSEQ multiplex PCR. The sample lists 30,000 to 40,000 clones; nearly 95% were seen once. Donors were patients with active juvenile idiopathic arthritis. With regard to this clone: The antigen remains undetermined.

The chain joins TRBV4-3 to TRBJ2-5; tentative D call: TRBD2 (5 bases). This sequence originates from a human donor with juvenile idiopathic arthritis. The sample comprised CD4+ T cells from blood. DNA for the CDR3: TGCGCCAGCAGCCAAGATGGCCGGGGGACCCAGTACTTC. Protein product: CASSQDGRGTQYF.